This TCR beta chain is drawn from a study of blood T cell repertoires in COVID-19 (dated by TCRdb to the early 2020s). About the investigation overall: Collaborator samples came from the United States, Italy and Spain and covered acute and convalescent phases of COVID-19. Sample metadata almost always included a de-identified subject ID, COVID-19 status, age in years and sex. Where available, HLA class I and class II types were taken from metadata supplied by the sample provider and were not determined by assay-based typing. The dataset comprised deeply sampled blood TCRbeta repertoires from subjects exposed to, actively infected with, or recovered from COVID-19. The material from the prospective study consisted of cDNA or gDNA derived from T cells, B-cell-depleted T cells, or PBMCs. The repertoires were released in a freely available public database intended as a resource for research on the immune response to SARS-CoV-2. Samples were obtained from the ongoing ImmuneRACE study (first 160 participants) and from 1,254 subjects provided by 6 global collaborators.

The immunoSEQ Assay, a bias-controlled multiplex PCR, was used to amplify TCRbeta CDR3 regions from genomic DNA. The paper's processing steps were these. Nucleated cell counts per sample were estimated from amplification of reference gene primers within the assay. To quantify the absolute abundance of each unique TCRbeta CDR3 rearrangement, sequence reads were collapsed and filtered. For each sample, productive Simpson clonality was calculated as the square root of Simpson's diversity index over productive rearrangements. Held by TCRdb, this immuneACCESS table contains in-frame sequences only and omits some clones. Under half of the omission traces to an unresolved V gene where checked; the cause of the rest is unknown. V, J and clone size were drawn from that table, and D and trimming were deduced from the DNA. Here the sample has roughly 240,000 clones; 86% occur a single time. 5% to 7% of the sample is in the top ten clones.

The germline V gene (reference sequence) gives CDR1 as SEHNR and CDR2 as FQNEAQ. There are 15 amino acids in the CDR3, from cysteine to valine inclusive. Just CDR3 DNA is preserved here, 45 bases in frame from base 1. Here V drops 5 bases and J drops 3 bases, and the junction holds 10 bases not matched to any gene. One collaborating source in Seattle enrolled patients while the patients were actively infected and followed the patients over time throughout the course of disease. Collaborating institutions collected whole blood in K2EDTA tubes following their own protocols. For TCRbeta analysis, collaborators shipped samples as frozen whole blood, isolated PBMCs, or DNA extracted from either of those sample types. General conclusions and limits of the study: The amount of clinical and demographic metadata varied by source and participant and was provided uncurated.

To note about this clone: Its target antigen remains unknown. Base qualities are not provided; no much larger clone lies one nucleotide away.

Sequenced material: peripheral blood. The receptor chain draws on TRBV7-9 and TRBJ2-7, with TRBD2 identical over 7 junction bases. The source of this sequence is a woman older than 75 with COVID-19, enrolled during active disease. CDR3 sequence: CASSLLGGDSYEQYV. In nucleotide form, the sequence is TGTGCCAGCAGCCTCCTTGGGGGGGATAGCTACGAGCAGTACGTC.